Each of the 29 T cell receptor beta chains below was sequenced from the same sample in a study of T-cell reconstitution after alpha-beta-depleted transplantation in children. TCRbeta library construction was performed incorporating unique molecular identifiers. TCRdb independently ran MiXCR on the PCR reads; one entry per CDR3 protein. The table has around 300,000 distinct CDR3 sequences, 10% seen once. Sequences were derived from PBMCs, sampled before TCRalphabeta/CD19-depleted stem cell transplant. These receptors were obtained from a boy younger than two with acute myeloid leukemia, due to receive a stem cell transplant.

The V call is TRBV7-8, the J call TRBJ2-6; D is undetermined. Germline V lookup: CDR1 SGHVS, CDR2 FQNEAQ. Trimming removed 5 bases from V and 3 bases from J, with 8 bases in between. This CDR3 comprises 14 residues. For the CDR3, the DNA is TGTGCCAGCAGCCTTTGGAGTGGGGCCAACGTCCTGACTTTC. Residues: CASSLWSGANVLTF.

This clonotype was counted many times. J is TRBJ2-3 and V is TRBV5-6, with 8 nucleotides matching TRBD2. The CDR3 consists of 14 residues. CDR1 and CDR2 (germline): SGHDT, YYEEEE. Trimming removed 4 bases from V and 3 bases from J; junction bases left unmatched: 4. In DNA, the CDR3 is TGTGCCAGCAGCCGGGGGGGCCTGACAGATACGCAGTATTTT. It specifies CASSRGGLTDTQYF.

The V gene is TRBV29-1, the J gene TRBJ2-5, with a weak D call TRBD2 (6 bases). The CDR3 is made up of 14 amino acids. Trimming stripped 4 bases from V and 3 bases from J, with 15 bases between. Per the germline V gene, CDR1 is SQVTM and CDR2 is ANQGSEA. The CDR3 reads CSVGLSAGKETQYF. The CDR3, as DNA: TGCAGCGTTGGCCTTAGCGCGGGAAAAGAGACCCAGTACTTC. Full variable domain (rest looked up from reference TRBV29-1 and TRBJ2-5): SAVISQKPSRDICQRGTSLTIQCQVDSQVTMMFWYRQQPGQSLTLIATANQGSEATYESGFVIDKFPISRPNLTFSTLTVSNMSPEDSSIYLCSVGLSAGKETQYFGPGTRLLVL.

This clonotype appeared a few times. This chain connects TRBV7-3 to TRBJ2-1, with 11 bases lining up with TRBD2. Unmatched junction bases numbered 5, after V lost 4 bases and J lost 3 bases. The CDR3 has 16 amino acids. Germline CDR1 SGHTA, CDR2 FQGTGA. CDR3 protein: CASSSLAGGLYNEQFF. The DNA of the CDR3 is TGTGCCAGCAGCTCCCTAGCGGGAGGTCTCTACAATGAGCAGTTCTTC.

This clonotype occurred many times. V usage is TRBV4-2 and J usage is TRBJ2-7; the match to TRBD2 covers 9 bases. CDR3 size: 18 residues. V dropped 4 bases and J dropped 0; count of bases not matched to a gene: 13. Per the germline V gene, CDR1 is LGHNA and CDR2 is YNFKEQ. CDR3 sequence: CASSPRGASGDLSYEQYF. The DNA of the CDR3 is TGTGCCAGCAGCCCCAGAGGGGCTAGCGGGGACCTCTCCTACGAGCAGTACTTC.

In this sample, this clonotype turned up a few times. The chain carries TRBV3-1 and TRBJ2-1; 9 bases line up with TRBD2. With V trimmed by 3 bases and J by 0 bases, 9 bases remained unmatched. Per germline, CDR1 LGHDT and CDR2 YNNKEL (reference sequence). The CDR3 runs 18 residues. This CDR3 reads CASSQELAGLRSYNEQFF. The CDR3 DNA reads TGTGCCAGCAGCCAGGAGCTAGCGGGACTCCGCTCCTACAATGAGCAGTTCTTC.

This clonotype appeared many times. The chain is built from TRBV20-1 and TRBJ2-2; weak D call: TRBD2 (5 bases). Trimming pared 7 bases from V and 4 bases from J, leaving 16 bases between. The length of the CDR3 is 14 residues. Per the germline V gene, CDR1 is DFQATT and CDR2 is SNEGSKA (reference sequence). The CDR3 loop is CSVAGRVTTGELFF. The CDR3 region has the DNA TGCAGTGTCGCGGGCCGGGTTACCACCGGGGAGCTGTTTTTT.

Ten or more counts support this clonotype. The gene calls are TRBV10-3 and TRBJ1-5; 10 positions match TRBD1. Germline CDR1 ENHRY, CDR2 SYGVKD. V shed 3 bases, J shed 5 bases, and the junction held 4 bases outside the gene matches. The CDR3 totals 15 residues. CDR3 region: CAISDPGQGDQPQHF. The CDR3 DNA follows: TGTGCCATCAGTGACCCCGGACAGGGGGATCAGCCCCAGCATTTT.

The chain has TRBV12-5 and TRBJ2-5; no reliable D call. The germline gives CDR1 LGHNT, CDR2 FRNRAP. CDR3 length: 12 amino acids. V lost 1 base, J lost 7 bases, and 7 bases lay in between. The CDR3 loop reads CASGLEMGTQYF. The CDR3 nucleotides are TGTGCTAGTGGTTTGGAGATGGGGACCCAGTACTTC.

This clonotype has at least ten counts. The rearrangement links TRBV19 to TRBJ2-7, with 7 bases identical to TRBD2. V shed 3 bases, J shed 5 bases, and the junction held 4 bases outside the gene matches. The CDR3 extends over 13 amino acids. Germline CDR1 reads LNHDA; CDR2 reads SQIVND (reference sequence). The CDR3 DNA reads as TGTGCCAGTAGTATGATCGCGGGGGACGAGCAGTACTTC. This encodes CASSMIAGDEQYF.

Ten or more counts support this clonotype. The chain combines TRBV7-9 with TRBJ2-1; 12 bases line up with TRBD2. The V gene end was trimmed by 7 bases and the J gene end by 9 bases; junction bases not matched to a gene: 10. In germline, CDR1 is SEHNR, CDR2 FQNEAQ (reference sequence). This CDR3 is 15 amino acids long. DNA for the CDR3: TGTGCCAGCAACCCGACTAGCGGGGGCTCGGGTGAGCAGTTCTTC. Its translation: CASNPTSGGSGEQFF.

This clonotype was seen a handful of times. The junction differs from germline at one of its ends, possibly a read error. The CDR3 loop reads CAISGDTGTEAFF. In DNA form, the CDR3 reads TGCGCCATCAGCGGTGACACGGGCACTGAAGCTTTCTTT. V usage is TRBV5-1 and J usage is TRBJ1-1, with unresolved D. Germline V gene sequence: CDR1 SGHRS, CDR2 YFSETQ. This CDR3 is 13 amino acids long. The variable domain in full, completed from reference TRBV5-1 and TRBJ1-1, reads KAGVTQTPRYLIKTRGQQVTLSCSPISGHRSVSWYQQTPGQGLQFLFEYFSETQRNKGNFPGRFSGRQFSNSRSEMNVSTLELGDSALYLCAISGDTGTEAFFGQGTRLTVV.

V is TRBV12-3 or TRBV12-4 and J is TRBJ2-7; TRBD1 is a possible D gene (5 bases). V lost 1 base and J 5 bases, leaving 15 bases between the germline ends. The CDR3 totals 15 residues. The CDR3 DNA is TGTGCCAGCAGTTTAGGCGCCAGGGTGCTAAACGAGCAGTACTTC. Its protein is CASSLGARVLNEQYF.

The chain employs TRBV20-1 and TRBJ1-4; no clear D. V was trimmed by 5 bases and J by 5 bases, leaving 18 bases between them. The germline gives CDR1 DFQATT, CDR2 SNEGSKA (reference sequence). CDR3 size: 15 residues. CDR3 protein: CSAFRMAAINEKLFF. CDR3 DNA sequence: TGCAGTGCTTTCAGAATGGCGGCTATAAATGAAAAACTGTTTTTT.

This clonotype was observed many times. The chain employs TRBV7-8 and TRBJ2-2, with D unclear. Germline assignment: CDR1 SGHVS and CDR2 FQNEAQ. The CDR3 covers 15 residues. Trimming removed 1 base from V and 1 base from J, with 7 bases in between. This CDR3 reads CASSLERLNTGELFF. The CDR3 bases are TGTGCCAGCAGCTTAGAACGGCTGAACACCGGGGAGCTGTTTTTT. Variable domain in full (rest from reference TRBV7-8 and TRBJ2-2): GAGVSQSPRYKVAKRGQDVALRCDPISGHVSLFWYQQALGQGPEFLTYFQNEAQLDKSGLPSDRFFAERPEGSVSTLKIQRTQQEDSAVYLCASSLERLNTGELFFGEGSRLTVL.

This clonotype appeared many times. The rearrangement links TRBV28 to TRBJ1-5; a weak D match, TRBD1 (5 bases). This CDR3 has 14 amino acids. Trimming removed 6 bases at V and 6 bases at J, with 15 bases between. CDR1 is MDHEN and CDR2 is SYDVKM in the germline V gene. The CDR3 spells CASRAELGRQPQHF. The CDR3 nucleotides are TGTGCCAGCAGGGCAGAACTGGGGCGTCAGCCCCAGCATTTT.

The table lists this clonotype with many counts. The rearrangement joins TRBV12-5 to TRBJ2-1; D is perhaps TRBD1 (5 bases). The CDR3 consists of 12 residues. The germline V and J ends were trimmed by 0 bases and 8 bases, with 5 bases remaining between them. Germline CDR1 LGHNT, CDR2 FRNRAP. Here the CDR3 DNA reads TGTGCTAGTGGTTTGGTAGGGGATGAGCAGTTCTTC. Its translation: CASGLVGDEQFF. Complete variable domain (other parts from reference TRBV12-5 and TRBJ2-1): DARVTQTPRHKVTEMGQEVTMRCQPILGHNTVFWYRQTMMQGLELLAYFRNRAPLDDSGMPKDRFSAEMPDATLATLKIQPSEPRDSAVYFCASGLVGDEQFFGPGTRLTVL.

This chain uses TRBV5-4 with TRBJ2-7; D uncertain. Germline loops: CDR1 SGHNT, CDR2 YYREEE (reference sequence). The CDR3 is made up of 13 amino acids. Trimming removed 4 bases at V and 0 bases at J, with 8 bases between. CDR3 sequence (DNA): TGTGCCAGCAGCACGGGCTCCTCCTACGAGCAGTACTTC. It specifies CASSTGSSYEQYF.

The chain uses TRBV2 and TRBJ2-7, with D maybe TRBD1 (6 bases). This CDR3 contains 13 residues. Germline loops: CDR1 SNHLY, CDR2 FYNNEI. V was pared by 8 bases and J by 0 bases, with 11 bases between. Here the CDR3 reads CASRDTNSYEQYF. In DNA, the CDR3 is TGTGCCAGCCGGGACACCAACTCCTACGAGCAGTACTTC. Variable domain in full (rest from reference TRBV2 and TRBJ2-7): EPEVTQTPSHQVTQMGQEVILRCVPISNHLYFYWYRQILGQKVEFLVSFYNNEISEKSEIFDDQFSVERPDGSNFTLKIRSTKLEDSAMYFCASRDTNSYEQYFGPGTRLTVT.

In its sample, this clonotype was seen many times. The V gene is TRBV5-1, the J gene TRBJ1-1; possibly TRBD1 for D (5 bases). CDR1 is SGHRS, CDR2 YFSETQ, per germline. The CDR3 has 15 residues. Between the trimmed V and J ends, which lost 0 bases and 1 base, there was a span of 10 bases. CDR3 in DNA: TGCGCCAGCAGCTTGGCCCGCGACAGGAACACTGAAGCTTTCTTT. Protein: CASSLARDRNTEAFF.

This clonotype was seen at least ten times. This chain joins TRBV4-3 and TRBJ2-7; 7 bases match TRBD1. J gave up 2 bases and V 0 bases, and 16 bases lay outside the gene matches. The CDR3 runs 19 residues. Germline-derived CDR1 and CDR2 are LGHNA and YSLEER. The CDR3 DNA reads as TGCGCCAGCAGCCAAGATATCCCTCGAGGGCAGGGGGTTGCCTACGAGCAGTACTTC. Encoded protein: CASSQDIPRGQGVAYEQYF.

This chain connects TRBV5-1 to TRBJ2-2; D possibly corresponds to TRBD2 (5 bases). V lost 1 base and J lost 3, with 13 bases in between. The CDR3 is 16 amino acids. Germline loops: CDR1 SGHRS, CDR2 YFSETQ. The CDR3, as DNA: TGCGCCAGCAGCTTGTTAATGAACGGGGACACCGGGGAGCTGTTTTTT. It is translated as CASSLLMNGDTGELFF.

This clonotype was picked up many times. The V and J genes are TRBV5-4 and TRBJ1-6, with 8 bases that match TRBD1. Germline lookup yields CDR1 SGHNT and CDR2 YYREEE (reference sequence). V was clipped by 2 bases and J by 13 bases; unmatched bases: 11. CDR3 length equals 15 residues. The CDR3: CASSFDGQGVSPLHF. CDR3 coding DNA: TGTGCCAGCAGCTTCGACGGACAGGGTGTCTCGCCCCTCCACTTT.

The chain combines TRBV6-1 with TRBJ2-3, with D possibly called TRBD1 or TRBD2 (7 bases each). The CDR3 contains 13 residues. The V gene lost 6 bases and the J gene lost 3 bases, with 10 bases spanning the gap. CDR1 is MNHNS and CDR2 is SASEGT in the germline V gene. The CDR3 DNA follows: TGTGCCAGCAGGCAGGGGGGGACAGATACGCAGTATTTT. It yields the protein CASRQGGTDTQYF.

This clonotype was observed many times. The chain carries TRBV6-2 or TRBV6-3 and TRBJ2-5, with 7 bases lining up with TRBD2. The ends lost 5 bases at V and 4 bases at J; junction bases unmatched: 13. The germline gives CDR1 MNHEY, CDR2 SVGEGT. The CDR3 extends over 16 amino acids. The DNA of the CDR3 is TGTGCCAGCAGTCCCAGGGACTACCCAATGGGAGAGACCCAGTACTTC. Protein sequence: CASSPRDYPMGETQYF.

This clonotype was detected only a few times. The chain joins TRBV23-1 to TRBJ2-7, with TRBD1 matching 7 bases. TRBV23-1 counts as an open reading frame of uncertain function. The CDR3 sequence is 16 residues long. Trimming removed 0 bases from V and 4 bases from J; junction bases left unmatched: 9. This chain's CDR3 is CASSQSPTGDLYEQYF. As DNA, the CDR3 is TGCGCCAGCAGTCAATCGCCCACAGGGGACCTTTACGAGCAGTACTTC.

This clonotype was seen many times. V gene TRBV20-1 combines with J gene TRBJ2-5, with 10 bases matching TRBD1. V was pared by 2 bases and J by 2 bases, with 5 bases of the junction left unmatched. Germline assignment: CDR1 DFQATT and CDR2 SNEGSKA (reference sequence). This CDR3 is 15 amino acids long. DNA of the CDR3: TGCAGTGCTAGACCCTGGACAGGGGGGCAAGAGACCCAGTACTTC. It translates to CSARPWTGGQETQYF.

This clonotype was detected ten times or more. The chain is built from TRBV29-1 and TRBJ2-1; TRBD2 aligns across 9 bases. CDR3 size: 14 residues. Germline lookup yields CDR1 SQVTM and CDR2 ANQGSEA. The trim removed 6 bases at V and 4 bases at J, leaving 7 bases unmatched. The CDR3 protein is CSVAKRGVYNEQFF. In nucleotides, the CDR3 is TGCAGCGTGGCCAAGCGGGGGGTTTACAATGAGCAGTTCTTC.

This clonotype was found many times. Here the CDR3 reads CASSQLAGGETQYF. CDR3 bases: TGTGCCAGCAGCCAGCTAGCGGGGGGTGAGACCCAGTACTTC. The chain links TRBV3-1 to TRBJ2-5; 11 bases are shared with TRBD2. The CDR3 runs to 14 residues. The J segment lost 5 bases and the V segment lost 3 bases, leaving 2 bases of the junction unmatched. The germline V gene encodes CDR1 LGHDT and CDR2 YNNKEL (reference sequence).